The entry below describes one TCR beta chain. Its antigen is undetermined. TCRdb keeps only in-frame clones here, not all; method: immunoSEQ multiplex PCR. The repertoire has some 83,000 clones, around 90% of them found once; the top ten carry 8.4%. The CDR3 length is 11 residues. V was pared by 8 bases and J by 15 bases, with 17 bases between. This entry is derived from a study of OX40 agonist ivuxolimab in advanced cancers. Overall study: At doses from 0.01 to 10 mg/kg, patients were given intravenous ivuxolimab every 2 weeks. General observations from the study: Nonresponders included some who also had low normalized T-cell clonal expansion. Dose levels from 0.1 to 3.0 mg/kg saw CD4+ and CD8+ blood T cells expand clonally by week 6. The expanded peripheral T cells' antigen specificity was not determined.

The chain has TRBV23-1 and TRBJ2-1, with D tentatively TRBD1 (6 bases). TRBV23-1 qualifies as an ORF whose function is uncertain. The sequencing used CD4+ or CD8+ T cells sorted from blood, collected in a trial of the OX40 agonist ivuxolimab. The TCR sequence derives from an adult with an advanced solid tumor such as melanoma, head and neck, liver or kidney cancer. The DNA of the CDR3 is TGCGCCAGCGAGACGCAGGGGTGGGTGTTCTTC. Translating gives CASETQGWVFF.